This passage covers 20 T cell receptor beta chains from one sample sequenced in a study of blood T cell repertoires in COVID-19. The repertoire was sequenced with immunoSEQ multiplex PCR; TCRdb's copy has only in-frame clones and lacks some. Counted here are around 150,000 clones, roughly 84% occurring once; the ten biggest clones make up 10% to 15%. Input material: PBMCs or T cells enriched from blood (not recorded which). The receptors shown here come from an older woman who had recovered from COVID-19.

The V and J genes are TRBV29-1 and TRBJ1-1, with 7 bases identical to TRBD1. This CDR3 has 13 amino acids. J gave up 5 bases and V 3 bases, and 6 bases lay outside the gene matches. The germline V gene encodes CDR1 SQVTM and CDR2 ANQGSEA. CDR3 DNA sequence: TGCAGCGTTGAGGAGGGGGCGCGGACTGAAGCTTTCTTT. As protein: CSVEEGARTEAFF.

This chain uses TRBV3-1 (or the pseudogene TRBV3-2) with TRBJ1-2; D not certain. Germline-derived CDR1 and CDR2 are LGHDT and YNNKEL (reference sequence). V shed 0 bases and J shed 5 bases, with 4 bases lying between them. CDR3 length: 12 amino acids. CDR3 sequence: CASSQDLYGYTF. As DNA, the CDR3 is TGTGCCAGCAGCCAAGACCTGTATGGCTACACCTTC.

The V gene is TRBV19, the J gene TRBJ1-6; TRBD1 might be the D (5 bases). Trimming stripped 5 bases from V and 9 bases from J, with 11 bases between. Germline V gives CDR1 LNHDA, CDR2 SQIVND (reference sequence). This CDR3 is built from 13 residues. The CDR3 spells CASSFGQPSPLHF. Written as DNA, the CDR3 is TGTGCCAGTAGTTTCGGACAACCTTCACCCCTCCACTTT.

CDR3 DNA sequence: TGTGCCAGCAGCCCTCATCCCAGGGGGCGGAACACCGGGGAGCTGTTTTTT. This encodes CASSPHPRGRNTGELFF. The chain combines TRBV11-2 with TRBJ2-2, with 8 bases matching TRBD1. V shed 5 bases, J shed 1 base, and the junction held 9 bases outside the gene matches. The CDR3 covers 17 residues. The germline V gene has CDR1 SGHAT and CDR2 FQNNGV. Filled out from reference TRBV11-2 and TRBJ2-2, the complete variable domain reads EAGVAQSPRYKIIEKRQSVAFWCNPISGHATLYWYQQILGQGPKLLIQFQNNGVVDDSQLPKDRFSAERLKGVDSTLKIQPAKLEDSAVYLCASSPHPRGRNTGELFFGEGSRLTVL.

The rearrangement joins TRBV7-2 to TRBJ2-1, with 7 bases aligning to TRBD1. Germline V gives CDR1 SGHTA, CDR2 FQGNSA. Unmatched junction bases numbered 3, after V lost 2 bases and J lost 2 bases. CDR3 length: 15 residues. The CDR3 is CASSLWDSAYNEQFF. The CDR3 DNA sequence: TGTGCCAGCAGCTTATGGGACAGCGCCTACAATGAGCAGTTCTTC.

V and J are TRBV5-1 and TRBJ1-2; D ambiguous. The germline CDR1 and CDR2 sequences are SGHRS and YFSETQ. This CDR3 region has 14 residues. Trimming removed 5 bases at V and 4 bases at J, with 15 bases between. CDR3 DNA: TGCGCCAGCAGTCCAATGTCGTACACCTATGGCTACACCTTC. As protein: CASSPMSYTYGYTF.

The genes are TRBV5-1 and TRBJ1-1, with D hard to call. CDR1 is SGHRS and CDR2 is YFSETQ in the germline V gene. The ends were cut back, 4 bases at V and 2 bases at J, with 12 bases in the middle. CDR3 size: 14 residues. DNA of the CDR3: TGCGCCAGCAGCCGTGGGAGGGCTAACACTGAAGCTTTCTTT. Its translation: CASSRGRANTEAFF.

This chain links TRBV5-1 with TRBJ2-7; D gene unclear. V lost 3 bases and J lost 6, with 4 bases in between. The CDR3 runs 10 residues. Germline values: CDR1 SGHRS, CDR2 YFSETQ. CDR3 sequence reads: CASSSGEQYF. The CDR3 DNA follows: TGCGCCAGCAGCTCCGGCGAGCAGTACTTC.

V gene TRBV6-5 combines with J gene TRBJ1-6; 8 nucleotides agree with TRBD1. The CDR3 is 14 residues long. The ends lost 5 bases at V and 10 bases at J; junction bases unmatched: 7. Germline lookup yields CDR1 MNHEY and CDR2 SVGAGI. CDR3 nucleotide sequence: TGTGCCAGCAGTACCGACAGGGGAAGCTCACCCCTCCACTTT. Its protein is CASSTDRGSSPLHF.

This chain uses TRBV7-9 with TRBJ2-5; 7 bases are shared with TRBD1. The CDR3 runs to 14 residues. The germline V gene has CDR1 SEHNR and CDR2 FQNEAQ (reference sequence). The V segment lost 4 bases and the J segment 5 bases; nucleotides outside the gene matches: 7. The chain's CDR3 is CASSSTGIRETQYF. CDR3 DNA: TGTGCCAGCAGCTCGACAGGGATAAGGGAGACCCAGTACTTC.

The chain recombines TRBV6-1 with TRBJ2-1; tentatively, D is TRBD2 (5 bases). The CDR3 extends over 17 amino acids. V lost 4 bases and J lost 5, with 21 bases in between. Germline CDR1 MNHNS, CDR2 SASEGT. The CDR3 sequence: CASSGSPGGLTDNEQFF. The CDR3 DNA sequence: TGTGCCAGCAGTGGTTCCCCAGGCGGACTCACGGACAATGAGCAGTTCTTC.

The J gene is TRBJ2-7, the V gene TRBV30, with D uncertain. The CDR3 covers 14 residues. V lost 0 bases and J 4 bases, leaving 13 bases between the germline ends. CDR1 GTSNPN and CDR2 SVGIG come from the germline V gene (reference sequence). The CDR3 region has the DNA TGTGCCTGGAGTGTCTCCTTAGTCATATACGAGCAGTACTTC. This sequence encodes CAWSVSLVIYEQYF.

The rearrangement links TRBV6-5 to TRBJ2-7; 8 bases fit TRBD2. Per germline, CDR1 MNHEY and CDR2 SVGAGI. CDR3 length: 13 amino acids. V gave up 4 bases and J gave up 7 bases; unmatched junction bases: 6. The CDR3 region has the DNA TGTGCCAGCAGTTCCGGGAGGGCAAGGGAGCAGTACTTC. Protein sequence: CASSSGRAREQYF.

The rearrangement joins TRBV6-5 to TRBJ2-3; TRBD2 might be the D (5 bases). Germline CDR1 reads MNHEY; CDR2 reads SVGAGI. V lost 7 bases and J 0 bases, leaving 8 bases between the germline ends. This CDR3 region has 13 residues. This CDR3 reads CASKSGSTDTQYF. In DNA, the CDR3 is TGTGCCAGCAAGTCGGGGAGCACAGATACGCAGTATTTT.

This clone was counted between two and nine times. The chain is built from TRBV10-1 and TRBJ1-3; 7 nucleotides align to TRBD1. Germline V gene sequence: CDR1 WNHNN, CDR2 SYGVQD (reference sequence). V was pared by 6 bases and J by 4 bases, with 6 bases of the junction left unmatched. The CDR3 has 14 amino acids. The CDR3 nucleotides read TGCGCCAGCAGGGACGGACAGGTCGGAAACACCATATATTTT. This encodes CASRDGQVGNTIYF.

The gene calls are TRBV6-1 and TRBJ2-1; a possible D gene is TRBD2 (5 bases). With 1 base removed from V and 6 bases from J, the gap between germline ends came to 10 bases. Germline V lookup: CDR1 MNHNS, CDR2 SASEGT. The CDR3 is made up of 14 amino acids. The CDR3 region is CASSEGPSINEQFF. CDR3 DNA sequence: TGTGCCAGCAGTGAAGGCCCTAGCATCAATGAGCAGTTCTTC.

This chain uses TRBV4-1 with TRBJ2-5; possibly TRBD1 for D (6 bases). The germline V gene has CDR1 MGHRA and CDR2 YSYEKL. V was clipped by 2 bases and J by 2 bases, with 9 bases between them. CDR3 length: 14 amino acids. The chain's CDR3 is CASSQTGTQETQYF. The CDR3 DNA sequence: TGCGCCAGCAGCCAAACAGGGACACAAGAGACCCAGTACTTC.

The chain joins TRBV11-2 to TRBJ1-3; 9 bases are a match to TRBD1. Losses at the gene ends were 1 base for V and 8 bases for J; bases not matched to a gene: 0. Germline CDR1 and CDR2: SGHAT and FQNNGV. The CDR3 length is 13 residues. DNA of the CDR3: TGTGCCAGCAGCTTAGGACAGGGGGACACCATATATTTT. It yields the protein CASSLGQGDTIYF.

This CDR3 is CATRTSGDNEQFF. The CDR3 region has the DNA TGTGCCACCCGGACTAGCGGGGACAATGAGCAGTTCTTC. The rearrangement uses TRBV6-5 and TRBJ2-1; 12 bases agree with TRBD2. With 10 bases clipped from V and 5 bases from J, the junction kept 3 bases outside the gene matches. The germline V gene has CDR1 MNHEY and CDR2 SVGAGI. The CDR3 covers 13 residues.

The chain links TRBV7-8 to TRBJ2-1, with D tentatively TRBD2 (5 bases). There are 16 residues in the CDR3. The V and J ends lost 5 bases and 4 bases respectively, with 18 bases between them. CDR1 SGHVS and CDR2 FQNEAQ come from the germline V gene. CDR3: CASSPIRLPPYNEQFF. The CDR3 nucleotides are TGTGCCAGCAGCCCAATAAGACTACCTCCGTACAATGAGCAGTTCTTC.